One sample yielded the 20 T cell receptor beta chains listed below, sequenced in a study of CD8 T cells in Susac syndrome. Random hexamers primed reverse transcription of about 0.45 to 1 ug RNA. TCRdb processed the immunoSEQ multiplex PCR reads anew with MiXCR; each CDR3 protein has one entry. The sample has roughly 200,000 distinct CDR3 sequences; approximately 95% are singletons. Source material: CD8+ T cells from PBMCs. All receptors come from a human donor with multiple sclerosis.

V gene TRBV27 combines with J gene TRBJ2-1, with 8 bases that match TRBD2. This CDR3 region has 12 residues. V shed 11 bases and J 1 base; nucleotides not matched to a gene: 1. From germline, CDR1 is MNHEY and CDR2 SMNVEV (reference sequence). The CDR3 protein is CAGGRSYNEQFF. DNA of the CDR3: TGTGCCGGCGGGAGGTCCTACAATGAGCAGTTCTTC.

This clonotype has a handful of counts. The chain combines TRBV7-2 with TRBJ2-7; 7 nucleotides match TRBD1. This CDR3 has 14 residues. Germline V gene lookup returns CDR1 SGHTA and CDR2 FQGNSA. J lost 0 bases, V lost 4 bases, and 3 bases had no gene match. CDR3 coding DNA: TGTGCCAGCAGCTCCGCAGGGGGCTCCTACGAGCAGTACTTC. The encoded protein is CASSSAGGSYEQYF.

The chain joins TRBV7-2 to TRBJ2-7; 7 bases line up with TRBD1. From germline, CDR1 is SGHTA and CDR2 FQGNSA. V shed 5 bases, J shed 2 bases, and the junction held 12 bases outside the gene matches. The CDR3 sequence is 16 residues long. The CDR3 loop is CASSTNPQGSTYEQYF. DNA for the CDR3: TGTGCCAGCAGCACAAATCCACAGGGGTCTACCTACGAGCAGTACTTC.

This chain links TRBV4-1 with TRBJ1-1; possible D gene TRBD1, 6 bases. CDR1 is MGHRA and CDR2 is YSYEKL in the germline V gene. This CDR3 spans 13 amino acids. Trimming took 4 bases from V and 6 from J, leaving 12 bases between them. CDR3 sequence reads: CASSLTGSAEAFF. The CDR3 DNA follows: TGCGCCAGCAGCCTCACAGGGAGCGCTGAAGCTTTCTTT.

The V and J genes are TRBV28 and TRBJ2-7, with D maybe TRBD1 (6 bases). From germline, CDR1 is MDHEN and CDR2 SYDVKM. V gave up 3 bases and J gave up 3 bases, with 12 bases separating them. The CDR3 length is 14 residues. CDR3 nucleotide sequence: TGTGCCAGCAGTTTTCTGGGGGCGCGCTACGAGCAGTACTTC. It yields the protein CASSFLGARYEQYF.

The rearrangement joins TRBV11-1 to TRBJ2-7, with TRBD2 matching over 7 bases. V dropped 3 bases and J dropped 2; count of bases not matched to a gene: 7. Looked up from germline, CDR1 is SGHAT and CDR2 is FQDESV (reference sequence). This CDR3 is 15 amino acids long. The CDR3 sequence: CASSFSSGPTYEQYF. In DNA form, the CDR3 reads TGTGCCAGCAGCTTTAGTAGCGGGCCCACCTACGAGCAGTACTTC.

The chain has TRBV25-1 and TRBJ2-7; D tentatively fits TRBD1 or TRBD2 (5 bases each). The CDR3 sequence is 17 residues long. Germline-derived CDR1 and CDR2 are MGHDK and SYGVNS. Trimming cost V 6 bases and J 1 base, with 22 bases left between them. The DNA for the CDR3 is TGTGCCAGCAGGGGGATCGTTCCAGGGACCGGATCCTACGAGCAGTACTTC. Its translation is CASRGIVPGTGSYEQYF.

The chain is built from TRBV6-5 and TRBJ2-7; possible D gene TRBD2, 5 bases. V was cut by 8 bases and J by 3 bases, with 20 bases left in between. This CDR3 region has 15 residues. Germline assignment: CDR1 MNHEY and CDR2 SVGAGI. The CDR3 nucleotides are TGTGCCAGCTCTAGCCCCCCAACGGTTAGCTACGAGCAGTACTTC. It translates to CASSSPPTVSYEQYF.

The chain uses TRBV11-1 and TRBJ2-2; 9 bases agree with TRBD2. This CDR3 spans 15 amino acids. V was pared by 5 bases and J by 3 bases, with 4 bases of the junction left unmatched. Per germline, CDR1 SGHAT and CDR2 FQDESV (reference sequence). CDR3 protein: CASSPSGRYTGELFF. Here the CDR3 DNA reads TGTGCCAGCAGCCCGAGCGGGAGGTACACCGGGGAGCTGTTTTTT.

V gene TRBV6-2 or TRBV6-3 combines with J gene TRBJ1-5; D gene unclear. Germline-derived CDR1 and CDR2 are MNHEY and SVGEGT. The CDR3 totals 12 residues. The V end lost 8 bases, the J end lost 4 bases, and 9 bases lay between the germline ends. Written as DNA, the CDR3 is TGTGCCAGCGACTTGGGAAATCAGCCCCAGCATTTT. Amino acid sequence: CASDLGNQPQHF.

V gene TRBV27 combines with J gene TRBJ2-5; D is undetermined. The germline V gene has CDR1 MNHEY and CDR2 SMNVEV (reference sequence). Trimming cost V 5 bases and J 5 bases, with 9 bases left between them. This CDR3 has 12 amino acids. The CDR3 sequence: CASSPSPETQYF. CDR3 nucleotide sequence: TGTGCCAGCAGTCCCTCGCCTGAGACCCAGTACTTC.

This clonotype has only a few counts. The rearrangement joins TRBV2 to TRBJ2-7; 8 nucleotides agree with TRBD1. Germline V lookup: CDR1 SNHLY, CDR2 FYNNEI. After removal of 9 bases from V and 7 bases from J, the junction contained 5 bases not matched to a gene. The CDR3 loop spans 11 amino acids. The CDR3 nucleotides read TGTGCCAGTGGACAGGGAGGAGAGCAGTACTTC. Residues: CASGQGGEQYF.

CDR3 coding DNA: TGTGCCAGCACTAATCTCCAGTCGATGAACACTGAAGCTTTCTTT. Translation gives CASTNLQSMNTEAFF. The V and J genes are TRBV9 and TRBJ1-1; D unresolved. The CDR3 is 15 residues long. The germline CDR1 and CDR2 sequences are SGDLS and YYNGEE. V gave up 6 bases and J gave up 0 bases, with 15 bases separating them.

This chain connects TRBV13 to TRBJ2-7, with D hard to call. This CDR3 region has 15 residues. The V end was cut by 5 bases, the J end by 1 base, with 15 bases between. The V gene's germline CDR1 is PRHDT and CDR2 FYEKMQ (reference sequence). The CDR3 DNA follows: TGTGCCAGCAGCCCCCGTCAGCTCCTTTCCTACGAGCAGTACTTC. This gives the protein CASSPRQLLSYEQYF. The full variable domain, its missing parts supplied by reference TRBV13 and TRBJ2-7, is AAGVIQSPRHLIKEKRETATLKCYPIPRHDTVYWYQQGPGQDPQFLISFYEKMQSDKGSIPDRFSAQQFSDYHSELNMSSLELGDSALYFCASSPRQLLSYEQYFGPGTRLTVT.

This chain links TRBV29-1 with TRBJ2-7, with 8 bases aligning to TRBD1. CDR1 and CDR2 (germline): SQVTM, ANQGSEA. This CDR3 has 13 residues. With V trimmed by 6 bases and J by 3 bases, 7 bases remained unmatched. The CDR3 bases are TGCAGCGTCCTCTCGGACAGGGTCTACGAGCAGTACTTC. Translated: CSVLSDRVYEQYF.

The chain carries TRBV9 and TRBJ2-7, with 11 bases lining up with TRBD1. The CDR3 runs 16 residues. Per the germline V gene, CDR1 is SGDLS and CDR2 is YYNGEE. The junction had 9 bases not matched to a gene; V was cut back by 4 bases and J by 3 bases. The DNA for the CDR3 is TGTGCCAGCAGCCTCGATGGGACAGGGGGTTACTACGAGCAGTACTTC. It yields the protein CASSLDGTGGYYEQYF.

This clonotype has only one observation. The chain has TRBV27 and TRBJ1-2; D may be TRBD1 (6 bases). V gave up 10 bases and J gave up 8 bases, with 20 bases separating them. This CDR3 has 13 amino acids. Germline CDR1 reads MNHEY; CDR2 reads SMNVEV (reference sequence). CDR3 in DNA: TGTGCCACCTGGGTCGGGGGCGGCTTAGGCTACACCTTC. Protein: CATWVGGGLGYTF.

This sequence joins TRBV13 and TRBJ2-5, with 8 bases lining up with TRBD2. Germline loops: CDR1 PRHDT, CDR2 FYEKMQ (reference sequence). The CDR3 covers 13 residues. With V trimmed by 5 bases and J by 5 bases, 4 bases remained unmatched. As DNA, the CDR3 is TGTGCCAGCAGCCCGCGCGGGAGGGAGACCCAGTACTTC. Amino acid sequence: CASSPRGRETQYF.

This sequence joins TRBV28 and TRBJ2-1; the D gene is possibly TRBD1 (5 bases). This CDR3 comprises 12 residues. Germline V gene data show CDR1 as MDHEN and CDR2 as SYDVKM. The V and J ends lost 4 bases and 9 bases respectively, with 10 bases between them. The CDR3 loop reads CASSSPGFEQFF. The CDR3, as DNA: TGTGCCAGCAGTTCCCCAGGGTTTGAGCAGTTCTTC.

This rearrangement joins TRBV14 to TRBJ2-2, with 9 bases aligning to TRBD1. The CDR3 covers 15 residues. CDR1 SGHDN and CDR2 FVKESK come from the germline V gene. V gave up 4 bases and J gave up 1 base; unmatched junction bases: 1. The CDR3 sequence: CASSRTGENTGELFF. In DNA, the CDR3 is TGTGCCAGCAGCCGGACAGGGGAGAACACCGGGGAGCTGTTTTTT. Combining the CDR3 with reference TRBV14 and TRBJ2-2 gives the whole variable domain EAGVTQFPSHSVIEKGQTVTLRCDPISGHDNLYWYRRVMGKEIKFLLHFVKESKQDESGMPNNRFLAERTGGTYSTLKVQPAELEDSGVYFCASSRTGENTGELFFGEGSRLTVL.